In this sample, the clone carrying this TCR beta chain is medium-sized. Its antigen remains unknown. The sample's time point: sample taken at primary tumor resection. The input material, whole RNA from tumor, nontumor lung or frozen PBMC, was sequenced unsorted. The donors, more than 55 patients with untreated early-stage non-small cell lung cancer, provided the samples. The data are from a study of spatial heterogeneity in lung cancer. Study at large: Raw sequencing reads included, on average, more than 9.5 appearances of each unique TCR and UMI combination. Study outcomes and limitations: More often at tumor resection than at routine follow-up, ubiquitous expanded tumor TCRs were detected in the blood.

In germline, CDR1 is DFQATT, CDR2 SNEGSKA (reference sequence). The length of the CDR3 is 14 residues. Trimming removed 4 bases from V and 1 base from J; junction bases left unmatched: 4. In the library, each TCR cDNA molecule bore its own unique molecular identifier. TCRdb fed the 5' RACE reads into MiXCR, producing one record per CDR3 protein. The repertoire includes roughly 14,000 distinct CDR3 sequences, over 9% of them detected once, and roughly 29% sits in the top ten. This material consisted of PBMCs, taken at surgery. The TCR sequence derives from a male donor with early-stage non-small cell lung cancer. The chain uses TRBV20-1 and TRBJ2-3, with 8 bases aligning to TRBD2. Here the CDR3 reads CSAKVREGTDTQYF. In DNA form, the CDR3 reads TGCAGTGCTAAGGTGCGGGAGGGCACAGATACGCAGTATTTT.